This T cell receptor beta chain is drawn from a study of shared clonotypes between healthy human individuals. Looking at the study overall: Plates per donor: three CD4 naive, three CD4 memory, two CD8 naive, one CD8 memory.

Using immunoSEQ multiplex PCR, the repertoire was profiled, and TCRdb retains in-frame clones only, with some absent. The table has 1 million to 1.3 million clones, around 78% seen once. Germline V lookup: CDR1 SGDLS, CDR2 YYNGEE. There are 15 residues in the CDR3. V lost 0 bases and J 3 bases, leaving 12 bases between the germline ends. The source is a man aged 18-30 years in good health. Some clones in this sample may be carry-over from other donors' samples. The specimen sequenced was memory CD4+ T cells from PBMCs. Documented subset: CD45RA-negative fraction. The chain carries TRBV9 and TRBJ1-1, with D possibly matching TRBD1 (5 bases). The CDR3 here is CASSVEPRGDTEAFF. In DNA, the CDR3 is TGTGCCAGCAGCGTAGAGCCCCGGGGGGACACTGAAGCTTTCTTT.